These 27 T cell receptor beta chains originate from one sample sequenced in a study of blood T cell repertoires in COVID-19. The protocol was immunoSEQ multiplex PCR, while the TCRdb copy is restricted to in-frame clones and leaves out a portion. The data contain over 200,000 clones, around 85% of them singletons. The sequenced material came from PBMCs or T cells enriched from blood (not recorded which). These receptors all come from a woman aged 50 to 60 in a cohort exposed to, infected with or recovered from COVID-19 (not recorded which).

On this clone itself: Mismatch with germline at one junction end may stem from a read error. This rearrangement joins TRBV25-1 to TRBJ2-2, with D maybe TRBD2 (5 bases). Germline V gives CDR1 MGHDK, CDR2 SYGVNS. The CDR3 runs 14 residues. The CDR3 sequence is CASSEDGYTGKLFF. The CDR3 region has the DNA TGTGCCAGCAGTGAGGACGGATACACCGGGAAGCTGTTTTTT.

V usage is TRBV9 and J usage is TRBJ2-1; 9 bases align to TRBD2. Unmatched junction bases numbered 3, after V lost 0 bases and J lost 5 bases. This CDR3 region has 15 residues. Looked up from germline, CDR1 is SGDLS and CDR2 is YYNGEE. Written as DNA, the CDR3 is TGTGCCAGCAGCGTAGGCGGGGGGGCTCACAATGAGCAGTTCTTC. This sequence encodes CASSVGGGAHNEQFF.

The genes are TRBV4-2 and TRBJ2-3; 10 bases align to TRBD2. This CDR3 contains 17 residues. Germline trimming cut 4 bases from V and 2 bases from J; bases unmatched to any gene: 9. Per germline, CDR1 LGHNA and CDR2 YNFKEQ. The DNA for the CDR3 is TGTGCCAGCAGCCGTTTCCTTAGCGGGGGGTCCACAGATACGCAGTATTTT. Translation: CASSRFLSGGSTDTQYF.

The V call is TRBV6-6, the J call TRBJ1-4, with 7 bases fitting TRBD1. Germline V lookup: CDR1 MNHNY, CDR2 SVGAGI (reference sequence). The length of the CDR3 is 13 residues. V trimming: 6 bases; J trimming: 10 bases; junction bases outside the gene matches: 8. The DNA of the CDR3 is TGTGCCAGCAGGACAGGGTTTGTCGGAAAACTGTTTTTT. This sequence encodes CASRTGFVGKLFF.

The chain recombines TRBV5-1 with TRBJ2-3, with TRBD2 matching 8 bases. Germline V gives CDR1 SGHRS, CDR2 YFSETQ. The CDR3 loop spans 14 amino acids. V shed 6 bases and J 1 base; nucleotides not matched to a gene: 4. CDR3 protein: CASTPGGGTDTQYF. The DNA for the CDR3 is TGCGCCAGCACCCCCGGGGGGGGCACAGATACGCAGTATTTT.

As regards this clone: Distinct nucleotide sequences in the sample also encode this CDR3. CDR3 residues: CASSATSGGAGDTQYF. DNA of the CDR3: TGTGCCAGCAGCGCGACTAGCGGGGGGGCCGGAGATACGCAGTATTTT. J is TRBJ2-3 and V is TRBV7-2, with 14 bases identical to TRBD2. The V and J ends lost 5 bases and 5 bases, in that order; junction bases with no gene match: 6. Germline lookup yields CDR1 SGHTA and CDR2 FQGNSA. CDR3 length: 16 amino acids.

The V gene is TRBV2, the J gene TRBJ1-1; tentative D call: TRBD1 (6 bases). V dropped 4 bases and J dropped 5 bases, with 14 bases sitting between them. This CDR3 comprises 14 residues. Germline loops: CDR1 SNHLY, CDR2 FYNNEI. DNA for the CDR3: TGTGCCAGCAGTGTACAGGGTATGAGGACTGAAGCTTTCTTT. Amino acids: CASSVQGMRTEAFF.

This clone showed up just a few times. V and J are TRBV19 and TRBJ1-2; D gene ambiguous. Germline CDR1 LNHDA, CDR2 SQIVND (reference sequence). The CDR3 consists of 14 residues. V was cut by 0 bases and J by 8 bases, with 13 bases left in between. CDR3 coding DNA: TGTGCCAGTAGTATAGATCCATGGGCGCTGGGCTACACCTTC. Its protein is CASSIDPWALGYTF.

The gene calls are TRBV29-1 and TRBJ1-1; 9 bases match TRBD1. The ends lost 1 base at V and 1 base at J; junction bases unmatched: 7. Germline values: CDR1 SQVTM, CDR2 ANQGSEA. The CDR3 extends over 16 amino acids. DNA of the CDR3: TGCAGCGTTGAAGTCACACCGGGACAGGGGAACACTGAAGCTTTCTTT. Translating gives CSVEVTPGQGNTEAFF.

The J gene is TRBJ2-7, the V gene TRBV10-2; 9 bases align to TRBD2. The length of the CDR3 is 14 residues. V was pared by 6 bases and J by 7 bases, with 10 bases of the junction left unmatched. Germline V gives CDR1 WSHSY, CDR2 SAAADI. The CDR3 is CASSSPRLAGEQYF. CDR3 nucleotides: TGCGCCAGCAGCTCCCCGAGGCTAGCGGGGGAGCAGTACTTC.

DNA for the CDR3: TGTGCCAGCAGTTACTCTGGGACAGGGAGGAACACTGAAGCTTTCTTT. Residues: CASSYSGTGRNTEAFF. V and J are TRBV6-5 and TRBJ1-1; 9 nucleotides line up with TRBD1. The CDR3 is 16 amino acids. Germline trimming cut 0 bases from V and 1 base from J; bases unmatched to any gene: 3. Germline V CDR1 and CDR2: MNHEY, SVGAGI.

The V and J genes are TRBV27 and TRBJ1-6; no clear D. Germline CDR1 MNHEY, CDR2 SMNVEV (reference sequence). The CDR3 covers 13 residues. V was pared by 7 bases and J by 6 bases, with 10 bases between. The CDR3 DNA reads TGTGCCAGCAACCGGGGTTCTAATTCACCCCTCCACTTT. Translating it yields CASNRGSNSPLHF.

The chain couples TRBV6-1 to TRBJ1-1; D gene unclear. This CDR3 region has 11 residues. Germline CDR1 is MNHNS and CDR2 is SASEGT. Trimming removed 3 bases at V and 11 bases at J, with 10 bases between. For the CDR3, the DNA is TGTGCCAGCAGTGACCGTCCTTTGGCTTTCTTT. Amino acid sequence: CASSDRPLAFF.

V is TRBV7-9 and J is TRBJ1-2; maybe TRBD1 (5 bases). Germline V lookup: CDR1 SEHNR, CDR2 FQNEAQ (reference sequence). The CDR3 totals 16 residues. Trimming stripped 1 base from V and 4 bases from J, with 16 bases between. The CDR3 loop is CASSLEVTESLYGYTF. CDR3 nucleotide sequence: TGTGCCAGCAGCTTAGAAGTGACAGAAAGTCTCTATGGCTACACCTTC. The entire variable domain, with the rest obtained from reference TRBV7-9 and TRBJ1-2, is as follows: DTGVSQNPRHKITKRGQNVTFRCDPISEHNRLYWYRQTLGQGPEFLTYFQNEAQLEKSRLLSDRFSAERPKGSFSTLEIQRTEQGDSAMYLCASSLEVTESLYGYTFGSGTRLTVV.

Written as DNA, the CDR3 is TGTGCCAGCAGTCCCGGGACAGGGGGCTTTAATTCACCCCTCCACTTT. Encoded protein: CASSPGTGGFNSPLHF. The rearrangement joins TRBV6-4 to TRBJ1-6; 12 nucleotides match TRBD1. Germline V lookup: CDR1 MRHNA, CDR2 SNTAGT. CDR3 length equals 16 residues. The junction had 5 bases not matched to a gene; V was cut back by 5 bases and J by 6 bases.

The chain has TRBV11-2 and TRBJ2-3, with TRBD2 as a possible D gene (5 bases). In germline, CDR1 is SGHAT, CDR2 FQNNGV. CDR3 length: 13 amino acids. V lost 0 bases and J lost 7, with 8 bases in between. DNA for the CDR3: TGTGCCAGCAGCTTAGATGTGGACTATACGCAGTATTTT. Its translation: CASSLDVDYTQYF.

The chain links TRBV30 to TRBJ2-7, with TRBD1 identical over 12 bases. The V gene's germline CDR1 is GTSNPN and CDR2 SVGIG (reference sequence). The CDR3 sequence is 14 residues long. The J segment lost 4 bases and the V segment lost 2 bases, leaving 3 bases of the junction unmatched. CDR3 in amino acids: CAWSLGQGAYEQYF. The DNA of the CDR3 is TGTGCCTGGAGTTTGGGACAGGGGGCTTACGAGCAGTACTTC. Filled out from reference TRBV30 and TRBJ2-7, the complete variable domain reads SQTIHQWPATLVQPVGSPLSLECTVEGTSNPNLYWYRQAAGRGLQLLFYSVGIGQISSEVPQNLSASRPQDRQFILSSKKLLLSDSGFYLCAWSLGQGAYEQYFGPGTRLTVT.

The chain is built from TRBV7-9 and TRBJ2-1; 8 nucleotides line up with TRBD1. J gave up 2 bases and V 1 base, and 4 bases lay outside the gene matches. There are 16 residues in the CDR3. Germline loops: CDR1 SEHNR, CDR2 FQNEAQ (reference sequence). The CDR3 reads CASSLGTGRTYNEQFF. The CDR3 nucleotides read TGTGCCAGCAGCTTAGGGACAGGGAGGACCTACAATGAGCAGTTCTTC.

This rearrangement joins TRBV15 to TRBJ1-6; no reliable D call. Germline CDR1 and CDR2: LNHNV and YYDKDF (reference sequence). Trimming removed 7 bases from V and 7 bases from J, with 14 bases in between. The length of the CDR3 is 14 residues. CDR3 bases: TGTGCCACCAATCAGCGAGGAGGGAATTCACCCCTCCACTTT. It translates to CATNQRGGNSPLHF.

The chain's CDR3 is CASSLDRVNEQFF. CDR3 nucleotide sequence: TGTGCCAGCAGCCTGGACAGGGTGAATGAGCAGTTCTTC. V usage is TRBV5-5 and J usage is TRBJ2-1, with 8 bases aligning to TRBD1. Germline V CDR1 and CDR2: SGHKS, YYEKEE (reference sequence). Unmatched junction bases numbered 4, after V lost 4 bases and J lost 7 bases. CDR3 length: 13 residues.

The J gene is TRBJ2-3, the V gene TRBV9, with D possibly being TRBD2 (7 bases). Per the germline V gene, CDR1 is SGDLS and CDR2 is YYNGEE. The CDR3 extends over 15 amino acids. Trimming removed 5 bases at V and 4 bases at J, with 17 bases between. The CDR3 loop is CASSSPGGGPDTQYF. The CDR3 region has the DNA TGTGCCAGCAGTTCCCCTGGGGGGGGGCCAGATACGCAGTATTTT.

This clone was counted once. The V gene is TRBV24-1, the J gene TRBJ2-1; 9 bases line up with TRBD1. Germline CDR1 reads KGHDR; CDR2 reads SFDVKD. The ends lost 1 base at V and 8 bases at J; junction bases unmatched: 8. The CDR3 covers 16 residues. The CDR3 reads CATSDLGGQGVDEQFF. The CDR3 coding sequence is TGTGCCACCAGTGATTTAGGGGGACAGGGCGTCGATGAGCAGTTCTTC.

The chain employs TRBV3-1 (or the pseudogene TRBV3-2) and TRBJ1-2, with no clear D. Germline V CDR1 and CDR2: LGHDT, YNNKEL (reference sequence). This CDR3 region has 15 residues. The V end was cut by 0 bases, the J end by 8 bases, with 16 bases between. Written as DNA, the CDR3 is TGTGCCAGCAGCCAAGATTCGACCGGATCAGGAGGCTACACCTTC. Its protein product is CASSQDSTGSGGYTF.

This clone was seen a few times. Other DNA variants within this sample encode the same CDR3. The chain recombines TRBV12-3 or TRBV12-4 with TRBJ1-1; the D is unclear. V gave up 2 bases and J gave up 1 base, with 5 bases separating them. This CDR3 has 13 residues. The DNA of the CDR3 is TGTGCCAGCAGTTTAAAGAGGAACACTGAAGCTTTCTTT. It encodes CASSLKRNTEAFF.

This clone occurred once. The rearrangement uses TRBV7-2 and TRBJ2-1; possibly TRBD1 for D (6 bases). V lost 7 bases and J lost 9, with 19 bases in between. The CDR3 is made up of 14 amino acids. The germline CDR1 and CDR2 sequences are SGHTA and FQGNSA. CDR3 DNA: TGTGCCAGCACCCCCCAGGGGCAATACGGTGAGCAGTTCTTC. It specifies CASTPQGQYGEQFF.

This clone was observed a single time. V usage is TRBV7-3 and J usage is TRBJ1-1, with 9 bases fitting TRBD1. The CDR3 is 15 residues long. Germline V gene sequence: CDR1 SGHTA, CDR2 FQGTGA. The J segment lost 2 bases and the V segment lost 5 bases, leaving 6 bases of the junction unmatched. The CDR3 reads CASSPWTGVNTEAFF. CDR3 DNA: TGTGCCAGCAGCCCCTGGACAGGGGTTAACACTGAAGCTTTCTTT.

The CDR3 loop is CASSDTGDNSPLHF. As DNA, the CDR3 is TGTGCCAGCAGTGACACAGGGGATAATTCACCCCTCCACTTT. The V call is TRBV2, the J call TRBJ1-6, with 7 bases lining up with TRBD1. CDR3 length: 14 residues. V lost 3 bases to trimming and J lost 5 bases; unmatched junction nucleotides: 1. CDR1 SNHLY and CDR2 FYNNEI come from the germline V gene.